A single sample gave rise to the 19 T cell receptor beta chains below, sequenced in a study of blood T cells in healthy people across ages. A second PCR, run for roughly 7 to 11 cycles, used a sample-barcoded 5' primer plus a J-beta primer mix. TCRdb reanalysed the 5' RACE reads using MiXCR and keeps one entry per CDR3 protein. The table records under 950,000 distinct CDR3 sequences, about a fifth of them present only once. Sequencing was performed on blood. The receptors here all came from a man between 65 and 79 years old in good health.

This clonotype was counted only a few times. The chain has TRBV18 and TRBJ2-5; a weak D match, TRBD2 (6 bases). The V and J ends lost 5 bases and 3 bases respectively, with 16 bases between them. The CDR3 runs 15 residues. CDR1 KGHSH and CDR2 LQKENI come from the germline V gene. CDR3 coding DNA: TGTGCCAGCTCATCTGGGGTAGCGGACAAAGAGACCCAGTACTTC. Residues: CASSSGVADKETQYF.

This clonotype showed up just a few times. The J gene is TRBJ2-2, the V gene TRBV7-2; D gene uncertain. V lost 4 bases and J lost 1, with 7 bases in between. The CDR3 loop spans 14 amino acids. Per germline, CDR1 SGHTA and CDR2 FQGNSA. The CDR3 reads CASSYYRNTGELFF. The CDR3 DNA sequence: TGTGCCAGCAGCTACTACCGGAACACCGGGGAGCTGTTTTTT.

This clonotype showed up just a few times. The chain couples TRBV6-2 or TRBV6-3 to TRBJ2-4; TRBD1 is a possible D gene (5 bases). Trimming stripped 9 bases from V and 0 bases from J, with 9 bases between. Germline CDR1 MNHEY, CDR2 SVGEGT. This CDR3 comprises 13 residues. The CDR3 loop is CASAGLAKNIQYF. The CDR3 DNA follows: TGTGCCAGTGCAGGGTTAGCCAAAAACATTCAGTACTTC.

This clonotype was observed a few times. The chain recombines TRBV5-1 with TRBJ2-1; perhaps TRBD2 as D (6 bases). In germline, CDR1 is SGHRS, CDR2 YFSETQ. The V gene lost 5 bases and the J gene lost 6 bases, with 12 bases spanning the gap. The CDR3 length is 13 residues. The DNA of the CDR3 is TGCGCCAGCAGTGCGGTGGGGGGCAATGAGCAGTTCTTC. Its protein is CASSAVGGNEQFF.

This clonotype was seen many times. This rearrangement joins TRBV29-1 to TRBJ2-1; 7 bases map to TRBD2. This CDR3 has 11 amino acids. Losses at the gene ends were 5 bases for V and 13 bases for J; bases not matched to a gene: 8. The germline V gene encodes CDR1 SQVTM and CDR2 ANQGSEA. The CDR3 DNA reads TGCAGCGTTCCTAGCGGATCCCTTCAGTTCTTC. The encoded protein is CSVPSGSLQFF.

This clonotype has a handful of counts. The chain recombines TRBV11-2 with TRBJ2-7; no firm D call. The CDR3 is made up of 12 amino acids. Trimming cost V 2 bases and J 4 bases, with 6 bases left between them. Germline V gene lookup returns CDR1 SGHAT and CDR2 FQNNGV. The CDR3 DNA reads as TGTGCCAGCAGCTTATACCAGTACGAGCAGTACGTC. Its protein is CASSLYQYEQYV.

This clonotype was seen many times. CDR3 DNA: TGTGCCGGGGCCATCTACGAGCAGTACTTC. Translated: CAGAIYEQYF. The rearrangement links TRBV5-5 to TRBJ2-7; perhaps TRBD1 as D (5 bases). CDR3 length: 10 residues. Per the germline V gene, CDR1 is SGHKS and CDR2 is YYEKEE (reference sequence). Trimming stripped 10 bases from V and 3 bases from J, with 8 bases between.

The chain recombines TRBV4-2 with TRBJ2-5; D is uncertain. The ends were cut back, 0 bases at V and 1 base at J, with 9 bases in the middle. This CDR3 region has 15 residues. Germline CDR1 is LGHNA and CDR2 is YNFKEQ. CDR3 region: CASSQDLGFQETQYF. In DNA, the CDR3 is TGTGCCAGCAGCCAAGATCTAGGGTTCCAAGAGACCCAGTACTTC.

In this sample, this clonotype turned up many times. The CDR3 sequence is CASSSVARDTEAFF. The DNA for the CDR3 is TGTGCCAGCAGCTCGGTAGCCAGGGATACTGAAGCTTTCTTT. The genes are TRBV7-9 and TRBJ1-1; possibly TRBD1 for D (5 bases). The CDR3 has 14 residues. CDR1 and CDR2 (germline): SEHNR, FQNEAQ (reference sequence). Deletions cut 4 bases from V and 5 bases from J, with 14 bases between.

This chain uses TRBV14 with TRBJ1-2; D is possibly TRBD1 (6 bases). Trimming took off 3 bases at V and 4 bases at J, with 18 bases between the two ends. Per germline, CDR1 SGHDN and CDR2 FVKESK. The CDR3 is 16 residues long. This chain's CDR3 is CASSQETGIAGYGYTF. CDR3 sequence (DNA): TGTGCCAGCAGCCAGGAAACAGGGATCGCCGGCTATGGCTACACCTTC.

The table lists this clonotype with a few counts. J is TRBJ2-1 and V is TRBV28, with a tentative D call TRBD1 (5 bases). Germline CDR1 and CDR2: MDHEN and SYDVKM. The V and J ends lost 0 bases and 4 bases respectively, with 7 bases between them. This CDR3 has 14 residues. The CDR3 sequence is CASSLWQGYNEQFF. CDR3 nucleotides: TGTGCCAGCAGTTTATGGCAGGGTTACAATGAGCAGTTCTTC.

This clonotype showed up just a few times. The genes are TRBV12-3 or TRBV12-4 and TRBJ1-1; 7 positions agree with TRBD1. This CDR3 has 16 amino acids. Trimming took 5 bases from V and 2 from J; bases not matched to a gene: 11. The CDR3 sequence: CASSGGQPTRNTEAFF. CDR3 coding DNA: TGTGCCAGCAGTGGGGGACAGCCAACCAGAAACACTGAAGCTTTCTTT.

This clonotype came up a few times. The gene calls are TRBV5-1 and TRBJ2-1, with 8 positions matching TRBD2. Germline CDR1 is SGHRS and CDR2 is YFSETQ. V lost 4 bases to trimming and J lost 6 bases; unmatched junction nucleotides: 9. The CDR3 has 15 residues. The CDR3 loop is CASSMGLGRFNEQFF. The DNA of the CDR3 is TGCGCCAGCAGCATGGGACTAGGGCGTTTCAATGAGCAGTTCTTC.

This clonotype was detected a few times. The chain combines TRBV29-1 with TRBJ2-2, with 7 bases matching TRBD1. The CDR3 consists of 16 residues. CDR1 is SQVTM and CDR2 is ANQGSEA in the germline V gene. The trim removed 6 bases at V and 0 bases at J, leaving 10 bases unmatched. CDR3 in amino acids: CSVRQGISSNTGELFF. The CDR3 nucleotides are TGCAGCGTAAGACAGGGAATAAGTTCGAACACCGGGGAGCTGTTTTTT.

The chain combines TRBV6-1 with TRBJ1-1; the D gene is possibly TRBD1 (5 bases). Trimming removed 6 bases from V and 5 bases from J, with 19 bases in between. The CDR3 totals 15 residues. Germline loops: CDR1 MNHNS, CDR2 SASEGT. CDR3 residues: CASRPGQGSWTEAFF. The CDR3 DNA follows: TGTGCCAGCAGACCCGGTCAGGGAAGTTGGACTGAAGCTTTCTTT.

J is TRBJ2-5 and V is TRBV15, with D unclear. Germline V gene data show CDR1 as LNHNV and CDR2 as YYDKDF (reference sequence). This CDR3 comprises 13 residues. Trimming cost V 0 bases and J 5 bases, with 7 bases left between them. CDR3 loop: CATSRDLAETQYF. The CDR3 nucleotides read TGTGCCACCAGCAGAGATCTTGCGGAGACCCAGTACTTC.

This clonotype was seen only a few times. V usage is TRBV29-1 and J usage is TRBJ2-5; D is perhaps TRBD1 (6 bases). From germline, CDR1 is SQVTM and CDR2 ANQGSEA. The CDR3 spans 12 residues. The germline V and J ends were trimmed by 8 bases and 4 bases, with 14 bases remaining between them. This chain's CDR3 is CSTNRDTETQYF. The CDR3 DNA follows: TGCAGCACGAACCGGGACACAGAGACCCAGTACTTC.

This rearrangement joins TRBV29-1 to TRBJ1-1; no clear D gene. This CDR3 is built from 9 residues. Per germline, CDR1 SQVTM and CDR2 ANQGSEA. V lost 6 bases to trimming and J lost 10 bases, with 9 bases between them. The CDR3 spells CSVGPGAFF. The CDR3 DNA sequence: TGCAGCGTAGGTCCGGGAGCTTTCTTT.

The rearrangement joins TRBV4-3 to TRBJ2-7, with a possible D match to TRBD1 (6 bases). The CDR3 sequence is 16 residues long. Germline values: CDR1 LGHNA, CDR2 YSLEER. Trimming removed 0 bases from V and 2 bases from J, with 14 bases in between. The CDR3 DNA follows: TGCGCCAGCAGCCAAGACCCACCACAGGGAACCTACGAGCAGTACGTC. Amino acid sequence: CASSQDPPQGTYEQYV.